The next 27 T cell receptor beta chains were all read from a single sample in a study of CD8 T cells in Susac syndrome. Random hexamers served to reverse transcribe about 0.5 to 1 ug RNA. One entry per CDR3 protein results from TCRdb running MiXCR on the immunoSEQ multiplex PCR reads. The table includes about 180,000 distinct CDR3 sequences, roughly 94% detected once. The sequencing input was CD4+ T cells from PBMCs. All receptors come from a human donor with Susac syndrome.

The V call is TRBV3-1, the J call TRBJ2-5; 11 nucleotides align to TRBD2. V trimming: 0 bases; J trimming: 1 base; junction bases outside the gene matches: 1. This CDR3 has 16 residues. Germline V gene sequence: CDR1 LGHDT, CDR2 YNNKEL (reference sequence). CDR3 coding DNA: TGTGCCAGCAGCCAAGATGGGACTAGCGGCCAAGAGACCCAGTACTTC. This sequence encodes CASSQDGTSGQETQYF.

The V call is TRBV20-1, the J call TRBJ1-2; TRBD1 matches 9 bases. The CDR3 contains 15 residues. Germline values: CDR1 DFQATT, CDR2 SNEGSKA (reference sequence). V dropped 1 base and J dropped 4; count of bases not matched to a gene: 7. DNA of the CDR3: TGCAGTGCTAGAGGACGACAGGGGGGGTTCTATGGCTACACCTTC. Amino acids: CSARGRQGGFYGYTF.

V usage is TRBV7-2 and J usage is TRBJ2-3, with unresolved D. Trimming pared 1 base from V and 0 bases from J, leaving 8 bases between. The germline V gene has CDR1 SGHTA and CDR2 FQGNSA. The CDR3 is 15 residues long. The CDR3 loop is CASSLDGGSTDTQYF. CDR3 sequence (DNA): TGTGCCAGCAGCTTAGATGGCGGTAGCACAGATACGCAGTATTTT.

This clonotype appeared once. The chain has TRBV19 and TRBJ2-2, with D unresolved. Germline values: CDR1 LNHDA, CDR2 SQIVND (reference sequence). Trimming pared 0 bases from V and 10 bases from J, leaving 15 bases between. This CDR3 comprises 15 residues. The CDR3, as DNA: TGTGCCAGTAGTATAGATACCCTCTGGGCGGTGGAGCTGTTTTTT. This codes for CASSIDTLWAVELFF.

The chain recombines TRBV20-1 with TRBJ2-1, with 9 nucleotides matching TRBD2. Trimming at V came to 3 bases and at J to 1 base, leaving 4 bases not matched to a gene. CDR3 length: 15 residues. The germline gives CDR1 DFQATT, CDR2 SNEGSKA (reference sequence). As DNA, the CDR3 is TGCAGTGCTAGTACAGCGGGAGGTTCCTACAATGAGCAGTTCTTC. Its protein is CSASTAGGSYNEQFF.

J is TRBJ1-3 and V is TRBV20-1; 8 bases are shared with TRBD1. From germline, CDR1 is DFQATT and CDR2 SNEGSKA (reference sequence). This CDR3 is built from 15 residues. With V trimmed by 7 bases and J by 1 base, 9 bases remained unmatched. The CDR3 nucleotides read TGCAGTGGAATCGACAGGGGTCTTTCTGGAAACACCATATATTTT. It encodes CSGIDRGLSGNTIYF.

Only one count was recorded for this clonotype. This chain joins TRBV28 and TRBJ2-5; tentative D call: TRBD2 (5 bases). V was shortened by 5 bases and J by 9 bases, with 37 bases between the two germline ends. This CDR3 region has 20 residues. Germline loops: CDR1 MDHEN, CDR2 SYDVKM. The CDR3 protein is CASSTPPVKVRTTPLAPQYF. As DNA, the CDR3 is TGTGCCAGCAGTACTCCCCCGGTCAAGGTTCGGACCACACCTTTAGCGCCCCAGTACTTC.

This clonotype was seen once. The V and J genes are TRBV11-2 and TRBJ2-5; D possibly corresponds to TRBD1 (5 bases). This CDR3 has 16 amino acids. Deletions cut 4 bases from V and 2 bases from J, with 17 bases between. Germline V gives CDR1 SGHAT, CDR2 FQNNGV. Here the CDR3 reads CASSSQGRPGQETQYF. In DNA form, the CDR3 reads TGTGCCAGCAGCTCGCAGGGCCGTCCCGGGCAAGAGACCCAGTACTTC.

J is TRBJ1-2 and V is TRBV14; a weak D match, TRBD1 (6 bases). Trimming cost V 0 bases and J 3 bases, with 8 bases left between them. The CDR3 sequence is 14 residues long. From germline, CDR1 is SGHDN and CDR2 FVKESK. CDR3 protein: CASSQDPGDYGYTF. The CDR3 nucleotides are TGTGCCAGCAGCCAAGACCCAGGGGACTATGGCTACACCTTC.

The V call is TRBV4-3, the J call TRBJ2-1, with a weak D call TRBD1 (5 bases). The V and J ends lost 0 bases and 5 bases respectively, with 14 bases between them. This CDR3 is built from 16 residues. The germline V gene has CDR1 LGHNA and CDR2 YSLEER. CDR3 sequence reads: CASSQDAGLGHNEQFF. DNA of the CDR3: TGCGCCAGCAGCCAAGACGCAGGGTTGGGGCACAATGAGCAGTTCTTC.

The chain joins TRBV6-1 to TRBJ1-1; D is unclear. The CDR3 runs to 14 residues. CDR1 and CDR2 (germline): MNHNS, SASEGT. V dropped 7 bases and J dropped 0 bases, with 12 bases sitting between them. The CDR3 spells CASMKTNLNTEAFF. The CDR3 bases are TGTGCCAGCATGAAGACGAACTTGAACACTGAAGCTTTCTTT.

The rearrangement joins TRBV7-2 to TRBJ1-1; 11 bases map to TRBD1. The CDR3 extends over 15 amino acids. Germline trimming cut 5 bases from V and 7 bases from J; bases unmatched to any gene: 9. The germline gives CDR1 SGHTA, CDR2 FQGNSA. CDR3 region: CASSPRTGGESEAFF. The DNA for the CDR3 is TGTGCCAGCAGCCCTCGGACAGGGGGCGAAAGTGAAGCTTTCTTT. The full variable domain, its missing parts supplied by reference TRBV7-2 and TRBJ1-1, is GAGVSQSPSNKVTEKGKDVELRCDPISGHTALYWYRQSLGQGLEFLIYFQGNSAPDKSGLPSDRFSAERTGGSVSTLTIQRTQQEDSAVYLCASSPRTGGESEAFFGQGTRLTVV.

V is TRBV7-9 and J is TRBJ2-2, with 9 bases fitting TRBD2. The CDR3 totals 13 residues. CDR1 is SEHNR, CDR2 FQNEAQ, per germline (reference sequence). V was clipped by 8 bases and J by 3 bases; unmatched bases: 1. In nucleotides, the CDR3 is TGTGCCAGCGGGACTAGCTACACCGGGGAGCTGTTTTTT. Protein: CASGTSYTGELFF.

The chain joins TRBV29-1 to TRBJ1-1, with D tentatively TRBD1 (6 bases). V lost 4 bases to trimming and J lost 4 bases, with 13 bases between them. There are 13 residues in the CDR3. Germline assignment: CDR1 SQVTM and CDR2 ANQGSEA. CDR3 nucleotides: TGCAGCGTTGTGGGGGCTAGAGGCACTGAAGCTTTCTTT. This codes for CSVVGARGTEAFF.

The genes are TRBV2 and TRBJ1-2; perhaps TRBD1 as D (6 bases). CDR1 and CDR2 from the germline V gene are SNHLY and FYNNEI. This CDR3 has 13 amino acids. CDR3 region: CANGQRSGDGYTF. DNA of the CDR3: TGTGCGAACGGACAGAGATCGGGGGATGGCTACACCTTC.

The chain has TRBV10-3 and TRBJ2-5; perhaps TRBD2 as D (6 bases). V shed 3 bases and J shed 5 bases, with 16 bases lying between them. Germline assignment: CDR1 ENHRY and CDR2 SYGVKD. The CDR3 is made up of 15 amino acids. The CDR3 here is CAISEAGGSGETQYF. In DNA form, the CDR3 reads TGTGCCATCAGTGAAGCAGGAGGGAGTGGGGAGACCCAGTACTTC.

The chain is built from TRBV7-2 and TRBJ2-2, with D hard to call. Germline V gene sequence: CDR1 SGHTA, CDR2 FQGNSA. This CDR3 is built from 14 residues. The V gene lost 1 base and the J gene lost 5 bases, with 8 bases spanning the gap. The CDR3 loop is CASSLERATGELFF. DNA for the CDR3: TGTGCCAGCAGCTTAGAACGAGCTACCGGGGAGCTGTTTTTT.

The chain is built from TRBV29-1 and TRBJ2-3; the D gene is possibly TRBD1 (8 bases). From germline, CDR1 is SQVTM and CDR2 ANQGSEA. This CDR3 has 12 amino acids. The CDR3: CTTGGGTDTQYF. The CDR3 nucleotides read TGCACCACAGGGGGGGGGACAGATACGCAGTATTTT.

The chain couples TRBV20-1 to TRBJ1-5; TRBD1 aligns across 8 bases. The V gene end was trimmed by 4 bases and the J gene end by 3 bases; junction bases not matched to a gene: 14. Per germline, CDR1 DFQATT and CDR2 SNEGSKA (reference sequence). This CDR3 is 17 amino acids long. CDR3 coding DNA: TGCAGTGCTATACTCCCGACAGGGGATAGAAACAATCAGCCCCAGCATTTT. It encodes CSAILPTGDRNNQPQHF.

The chain carries TRBV5-1 and TRBJ2-1, with 12 nucleotides matching TRBD2. The ends lost 2 bases at V and 6 bases at J; junction bases unmatched: 6. Per germline, CDR1 SGHRS and CDR2 YFSETQ. The CDR3 has 16 residues. CDR3: CASSLPTSGGINEQFF. CDR3 DNA sequence: TGCGCCAGCAGCTTACCGACTAGCGGGGGTATCAATGAGCAGTTCTTC.

The rearrangement joins TRBV11-2 to TRBJ2-7; the D is unclear. Deletions cut 2 bases from V and 2 bases from J, with 10 bases between. The CDR3 is 14 amino acids. The V gene's germline CDR1 is SGHAT and CDR2 FQNNGV. The DNA for the CDR3 is TGTGCCAGCAGCTTATCCTCTGCCACCTACGAGCAGTACTTC. Translation gives CASSLSSATYEQYF.

This chain joins TRBV7-9 and TRBJ1-1; D not certain. The CDR3 has 18 amino acids. Germline lookup yields CDR1 SEHNR and CDR2 FQNEAQ (reference sequence). V was cut by 4 bases and J by 6 bases, with 27 bases left in between. The CDR3 protein is CASSSTPFMDGAGPEAFF. CDR3 DNA sequence: TGTGCCAGCAGCTCCACCCCCTTTATGGACGGTGCGGGCCCTGAAGCTTTCTTT.

The rearrangement links TRBV4-3 to TRBJ1-2, with a tentative D call TRBD1 (5 bases). The ends were cut back, 0 bases at V and 7 bases at J, with 21 bases in the middle. Per the germline V gene, CDR1 is LGHNA and CDR2 is YSLEER. The CDR3 covers 17 residues. CDR3 residues: CASSQDLGGEGRGGYTF. For the CDR3, the DNA is TGCGCCAGCAGCCAAGATCTAGGAGGGGAAGGGAGGGGTGGCTACACCTTC.

In this sample, this clonotype turned up a few times. The genes are TRBV24-1 and TRBJ1-2; D is unresolved. CDR3 length: 14 amino acids. From germline, CDR1 is KGHDR and CDR2 SFDVKD. Trimming removed 1 base at V and 2 bases at J, with 7 bases between. The CDR3 region has the DNA TGTGCCACCAGTGATTTAATGCGGAACTATGGCTACACCTTC. This codes for CATSDLMRNYGYTF.

The DNA of the CDR3 is TGTGCCAGCAGCTCCCAGGGACGGACTGAAGCTTTCTTT. Translated, it gives CASSSQGRTEAFF. This chain joins TRBV5-4 and TRBJ1-1, with D possibly being TRBD1 (5 bases). Trimming left V 3 bases short and J 5 bases short, with 11 bases between. The CDR3 has 13 amino acids. From germline, CDR1 is SGHNT and CDR2 YYREEE (reference sequence).

The CDR3 coding sequence is TGCAGCGTTAACTCTGGGGCCAACGTCCTGACTTTC. Translated: CSVNSGANVLTF. The chain recombines TRBV29-1 with TRBJ2-6; no definite D call. The V gene lost 5 bases and the J gene lost 0 bases, with 2 bases spanning the gap. The CDR3 length is 12 residues. From germline, CDR1 is SQVTM and CDR2 ANQGSEA. The full variable domain, rest sourced from reference TRBV29-1 and TRBJ2-6, is SAVISQKPSRDICQRGTSLTIQCQVDSQVTMMFWYRQQPGQSLTLIATANQGSEATYESGFVIDKFPISRPNLTFSTLTVSNMSPEDSSIYLCSVNSGANVLTFGAGSRLTVL.

The chain links TRBV7-2 to TRBJ1-1; no clear D. Looked up from germline, CDR1 is SGHTA and CDR2 is FQGNSA. The germline V and J ends were trimmed by 2 bases and 1 base, with 8 bases remaining between them. This CDR3 spans 14 amino acids. As DNA, the CDR3 is TGTGCCAGCAGCTTACAGCCAGGGAACACTGAAGCTTTCTTT. Amino acid sequence: CASSLQPGNTEAFF.